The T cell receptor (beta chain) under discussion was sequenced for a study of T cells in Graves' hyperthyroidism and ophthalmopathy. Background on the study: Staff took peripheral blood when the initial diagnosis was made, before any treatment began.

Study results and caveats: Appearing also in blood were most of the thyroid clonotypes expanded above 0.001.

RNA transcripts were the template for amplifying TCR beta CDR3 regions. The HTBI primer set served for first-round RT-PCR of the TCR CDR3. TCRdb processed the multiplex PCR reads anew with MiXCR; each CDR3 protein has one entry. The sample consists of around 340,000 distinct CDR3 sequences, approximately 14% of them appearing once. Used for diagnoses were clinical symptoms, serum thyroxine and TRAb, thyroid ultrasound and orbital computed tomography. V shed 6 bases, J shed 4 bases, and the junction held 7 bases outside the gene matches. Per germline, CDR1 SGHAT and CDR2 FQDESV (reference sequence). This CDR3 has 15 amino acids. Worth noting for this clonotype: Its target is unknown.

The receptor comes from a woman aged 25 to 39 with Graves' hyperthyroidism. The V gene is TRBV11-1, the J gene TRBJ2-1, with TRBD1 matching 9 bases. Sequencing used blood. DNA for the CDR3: TGTGCCAGCAGGCCCGGGACAGGGTTTTACAATGAGCAGTTCTTC. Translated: CASRPGTGFYNEQFF.